A single sample is the source of the 26 T cell receptor beta chains below, sequenced in a study of tissue T cells after allogeneic stem cell transplantation (dated by TCRdb to the early 2020s). The time point label here, explained by the study, means: mouse harvest day 14 after allogeneic transplant. Each mouse graft consisted of 10^7 T-cell-depleted bone marrow cells plus 10^6 splenic CD5+ T cells and was given by tail vein injection. Library preparation was by the immunoSEQ multiplex PCR assay. Entries here come from immuneACCESS through TCRdb and include only in-frame sequences with V and J called. Some clones fail to appear in such tables; in the studies checked, an unresolved V gene covers under half of the shortfall, and the cause of the remainder is unknown. The sample table records roughly 3,000 clones; roughly half of these occur just once. In total, the top ten clones hold about 19% of the sample.

Sequencing was done on a sample of gut tissue. All receptors derive from a female BALB/c mouse given C57BL/6 T cells with graft-versus-host disease after an allogeneic hematopoietic cell transplant.

As to this clone: The germline and genes are mouse ones. The read is 1 residue too short to cover the CDR3 end, so that end is filled in from the germline J gene. The rearrangement uses TRBV12-1 and TRBJ1-4; no firm D call. The CDR3 has 14 residues. Per the germline V gene, CDR1 is SGHSN and CDR2 is HYEKVE. Trimming removed 4 bases at V and 0 bases at J, with 8 bases between. CDR3 sequence reads: CASSPTISNERLFF. The part of the CDR3 DNA that was read is TGTGCCAGCTCGCCTACAATTTCCAACGAAAGATTATTT.

Remarks on this clone: The gene symbols are mouse symbols. The observed sequence ends 1 residue before the CDR3 terminus, with the missing tail filled in from the germline J gene. The genes are TRBV13-3 and TRBJ2-5; 10 nucleotides agree with TRBD2. CDR1 NNHDY and CDR2 SYVADS come from the germline V gene. The V segment lost 4 bases and the J segment 6 bases; nucleotides outside the gene matches: 5. The CDR3 contains 14 residues. CDR3 DNA, as far as it was read: TGTGCCAGCAGTTTCGACTGGGGGGACGACACCCAGTAC. Translating it yields CASSFDWGDDTQY. The CDR3, in full, reads CASSFDWGDDTQYF.

On this clone: Mouse germline and gene names are used. The CDR3 is cut off 1 residue early in the read; its end comes from the germline J gene. V usage is TRBV26 and J usage is TRBJ1-3; TRBD1 aligns across 9 bases. CDR1 is KGHPV, CDR2 FQNQEV, per germline (reference sequence). CDR3 length: 15 residues. The V segment lost 2 bases and the J segment 3 bases; nucleotides outside the gene matches: 2. The CDR3 loop reads CASSLNRGLGNTLYF. The covered CDR3 bases are TGTGCCAGCAGTCTGAACAGGGGGCTTGGAAATACGCTCTAT.

This clone is labeled as medium-sized. Gene labels here are mouse ones. The CDR3 extends 1 residue past the end of the read, so its final part is completed from the germline J gene. The J gene is TRBJ2-4, the V gene TRBV17; no clear D. Trimming removed 3 bases from V and 3 bases from J, with 7 bases in between. Germline lookup yields CDR1 MNHDT and CDR2 YYDKIL. CDR3 length: 13 residues. The CDR3 DNA, read in part, is TGTGCTAGCAGTAGCCGGGAGCAAAACACCTTGTAC. This gives the protein CASSSREQNTLY. The whole CDR3 is CASSSREQNTLYF.

As for this clone: Genes and germline come from the mouse. The CDR3 is cut off 1 residue early in the read; its end comes from the germline J gene. The chain is built from TRBV16 and TRBJ2-5; 10 bases fit TRBD2. Looked up from germline, CDR1 is SGHSA and CDR2 is FRNQAP. This CDR3 region has 15 residues. The junction had 4 bases not matched to a gene; V was cut back by 5 bases and J by 2 bases. This chain's CDR3 is CASSPRLGGQDTQYF. The CDR3 bases that were read are TGTGCAAGCAGCCCCCGACTGGGGGGCCAAGACACCCAGTAC.

Remarks on this clone: The gene names given are mouse names. With the read ending 1 residue before the CDR3 end, the germline J gene is used to fill in that end. This rearrangement joins TRBV4 to TRBJ1-4, with D possibly TRBD1 on 6 matching bases. Germline loops: CDR1 LGHDT, CDR2 YNNKQL (reference sequence). The V gene lost 5 bases and the J gene lost 0 bases, with 13 bases spanning the gap. The CDR3 sequence is 16 residues long. This CDR3 reads CASSTGTNLSNERLFF. Partial CDR3 DNA: TGTGCCAGCAGCACCGGGACAAACCTTTCCAACGAAAGATTATTT.

Points on this clone: Mouse gene names and germline throughout. The read stops 1 residue short of the end of the CDR3; the missing end is completed from the germline J gene. This chain uses TRBV23 with TRBJ2-3; the D call of TRBD1 is as the table states it, not checked on the DNA. This CDR3 is 14 amino acids long. CDR1 is KGHTA and CDR2 is FQNQQP in the germline V gene. The DNA read from the CDR3 is TGCTCCAGCAGTAGGACAGCTAGTGCAGAAACGCTGTAT. This encodes CSSSRTASAETLY. The CDR3 in full is CSSSRTASAETLYF.

For this clone: Gene names denote mouse genes. The read ends 1 residue shy of where the CDR3 ends; the end is completed using the germline J gene. This chain joins TRBV16 and TRBJ1-4; no firm D call. CDR3 length: 13 amino acids. The germline V gene has CDR1 SGHSA and CDR2 FRNQAP. V gave up 3 bases and J gave up 5 bases, with 7 bases separating them. The CDR3 protein is CASSLGINERLFF. Partial CDR3 DNA: TGTGCAAGCAGCTTGGGGATTAACGAAAGATTATTT.

This clone was picked up a small number of times. The gene symbols are mouse symbols. The read falls 1 residue short of the CDR3 end, and the missing part is taken from the germline J gene. This sequence joins TRBV16 and TRBJ2-4; D perhaps matches TRBD2 (5 bases). The CDR3 is 14 amino acids. V dropped 0 bases and J dropped 5 bases, with 9 bases sitting between them. The V gene's germline CDR1 is SGHSA and CDR2 FRNQAP. The sequenced CDR3 bases are TGTGCAAGCAGCTTAGATCCTGGGCCAAACACCTTGTAC. Translation gives CASSLDPGPNTLY. The CDR3 in its entirety is CASSLDPGPNTLYF. The full variable domain, with the rest looked up from reference TRBV16 and TRBJ2-4, is NAGVIQTPRHKVTGKGQEATLWCEPISGHSAVFWYRQTIVQGLEFLTYFRNQAPIDDSGMPKERFSAQMPNQSHSTLKIQSTQPQDSAVYLCASSLDPGPNTLYFGAGTRLSVL.

A remark on this clone: Gene names denote mouse genes. The sequence runs out 1 residue before the end of the CDR3; the remainder is reconstructed from the germline J gene. The genes are TRBV3 and TRBJ2-3; 9 nucleotides align to TRBD2. The CDR3 has 16 amino acids. J was trimmed by 3 bases and V by 3 bases; bases with no gene match: 7. CDR1 and CDR2 (germline): SNHLY, FYNGKV (reference sequence). The part of the CDR3 DNA that was read is TGTGCCAGCAGCTTCCCTACTGGGGGGTGGGCAGAAACGCTGTAT. Protein product: CASSFPTGGWAETLY. The CDR3 in its entirety is CASSFPTGGWAETLYF.

This clone was seen a handful of times. Gene names and germline match the mouse. The sequenced part of the CDR3 DNA is TGCTCCAGCAGTCCGATTTCCAACGAAAGATTATTT. Encoded protein: CSSSPISNERLF. The CDR3, in full, reads CSSSPISNERLFF. This chain connects TRBV23 to TRBJ1-4. The read terminates 1 residue before the CDR3 end, so the remaining end is supplied by the germline J gene. This CDR3 is built from 13 residues. Germline lookup yields CDR1 KGHTA and CDR2 FQNQQP.

About this clone: Any gene name here is a mouse gene name. The missing CDR3 end, 1 residue past where the read stops, is filled in from the germline J gene. The V and J genes are TRBV3 and TRBJ2-7, with D maybe TRBD1 (6 bases). The germline gives CDR1 SNHLY, CDR2 FYNGKV (reference sequence). The CDR3 contains 13 residues. Between the trimmed V and J ends, which lost 3 bases and 4 bases, there was a span of 10 bases. CDR3 DNA, as far as it was read: TGTGCCAGCAGCTTCCGGGACAAATATGAACAGTAC. The encoded protein is CASSFRDKYEQY. The entire CDR3 sequence reads CASSFRDKYEQYF.

In the case of this clone: Germline and genes here are mouse. The read is 1 residue too short to cover the CDR3 end, so that end is filled in from the germline J gene. V is TRBV13-1 and J is TRBJ1-1, with D possibly being TRBD1 (6 bases). The CDR3 consists of 14 residues. CDR1 NSHNY and CDR2 SYGAGN come from the germline V gene. Trimming left V 4 bases short and J 0 bases short, with 10 bases between. The CDR3 spells CASSRDNANTEVFF. CDR3 DNA, as far as it was read: TGTGCCAGCAGTCGGGACAATGCAAACACAGAAGTCTTC.

Comments on this clone: Genes and germline are mouse. Sequencing ends 1 residue short of the CDR3 end; the germline J gene provides the rest. This chain connects TRBV26 to TRBJ2-1; the D is unclear. The CDR3 covers 12 residues. Germline loops: CDR1 KGHPV, CDR2 FQNQEV (reference sequence). The V end was cut by 5 bases, the J end by 4 bases, with 6 bases between. The sequenced part of the CDR3 DNA is TGTGCCAGCAGTTTGAAATATGCTGAGCAGTTC. Translation gives CASSLKYAEQF. The CDR3 reads in full as CASSLKYAEQFF.

On this clone itself: Gene names and germline refer to mouse. The sequence runs out 1 residue before the end of the CDR3; the remainder is reconstructed from the germline J gene. The rearrangement uses TRBV1 and TRBJ2-5, with TRBD2 matching over 12 bases. CDR1 is NSQYPW, CDR2 LRSPGD, per germline (reference sequence). The CDR3 runs to 15 residues. The junction had 4 bases not matched to a gene; V was cut back by 3 bases and J by 6 bases. The sequenced CDR3 bases are TGCACCTGCAGTGCCGGGGACTGGGGGGTGGACACCCAGTAC. Protein: CTCSAGDWGVDTQY. The CDR3 in full is CTCSAGDWGVDTQYF.

About this clone itself: These gene names are mouse names. The DNA ends 1 residue before the CDR3 does, and the rest of the CDR3 is filled in from the germline J gene. The chain employs TRBV5 and TRBJ1-4, with D possibly matching TRBD1 (5 bases). The V and J ends lost 1 base and 1 base respectively, with 7 bases between them. CDR3 length equals 15 residues. In germline, CDR1 is LGHNA, CDR2 YNLKQL (reference sequence). The CDR3 region is CASSQGTNSNERLFF. The sequenced CDR3 bases are TGTGCCAGCAGCCAAGGGACAAATTCCAACGAAAGATTATTT.

Concerning this clone itself: Gene names follow the mouse nomenclature. Read sequence stops 1 residue before the CDR3 end, and the germline J gene provides the missing end. The rearrangement uses TRBV23 and TRBJ2-3; TRBD1, the table's D call, was not compared with the DNA. CDR3 size: 17 residues. Germline V gene lookup returns CDR1 KGHTA and CDR2 FQNQQP. CDR3 region: CSSSQSSRGTSAETLYF. The part of the CDR3 DNA that was read is TGCTCCAGCAGTCAATCATCCAGGGGGACTAGTGCAGAAACGCTGTAT.

This clone was seen only a few times. Mouse gene names and germline throughout. The observed sequence ends 1 residue before the CDR3 terminus, with the missing tail filled in from the germline J gene. V is TRBV26 and J is TRBJ1-1; D perhaps matches TRBD1 (6 bases). The CDR3 spans 13 residues. CDR1 is KGHPV and CDR2 is FQNQEV in the germline V gene (reference sequence). The V end was cut by 3 bases, the J end by 4 bases, with 9 bases between. CDR3 bases read: TGTGCCAGCAGTCTAGGGGGAGGCACAGAAGTCTTC. Protein product: CASSLGGGTEVF. The CDR3, in full, reads CASSLGGGTEVFF.

Concerning this clone: Mouse gene names and germline throughout. The read ends 1 residue before the CDR3 terminus; that terminus is restored from the germline J gene. V gene TRBV20 combines with J gene TRBJ2-5, with unresolved D. The CDR3 consists of 13 residues. V shed 0 bases and J shed 0 bases, with 4 bases lying between them. The germline gives CDR1 GFQATS, CDR2 STVNSAI. The CDR3 spells CGARDNNQDTQYF. CDR3 DNA (partial): TGTGGTGCTAGGGACAATAACCAAGACACCCAGTAC.

On this clone itself: The gene names here belong to mouse. From the germline J gene comes the end of the CDR3, since the read stops 1 residue before it. This sequence joins TRBV29 and TRBJ2-7; 11 bases match TRBD2. This CDR3 is 13 amino acids long. Germline trimming cut 3 bases from V and 6 bases from J; bases unmatched to any gene: 1. Germline assignment: CDR1 MSHET and CDR2 SYDVDS. CDR3 amino acids: CASSFTGGAEQYF. Incomplete CDR3 DNA: TGTGCTAGCAGTTTCACTGGGGGGGCTGAACAGTAC.

On this clone itself: Gene names are mouse gene names. The read gets to within 1 residue of the CDR3 end, and the germline J gene fills in the rest. The V and J genes are TRBV26 and TRBJ2-3, with TRBD2 matching over 8 bases. CDR3 length: 15 residues. CDR1 and CDR2 (germline): KGHPV, FQNQEV (reference sequence). Unmatched junction bases numbered 3, after V lost 2 bases and J lost 2 bases. CDR3 protein: CASSLAWGAAETLYF. The part of the CDR3 DNA that was read is TGTGCCAGCAGTCTGGCCTGGGGGGCTGCAGAAACGCTGTAT.

Only a few counts were recorded for this clone. Genes and germline are mouse. The CDR3 goes on 1 residue after the read ends, and that part is filled in from the germline J gene. J is TRBJ1-2 and V is TRBV26, with D possibly being TRBD1 (5 bases). CDR1 is KGHPV, CDR2 FQNQEV, per germline (reference sequence). This CDR3 has 13 residues. Trimming stripped 2 bases from V and 1 base from J, with 5 bases between. CDR3 DNA (partial): TGTGCCAGCAGTCTGGACAGAAACTCCGACTACACC. Amino acid sequence: CASSLDRNSDYT. The full CDR3 protein is CASSLDRNSDYTF.

As for this clone: Mouse gene names apply. The CDR3 protein is CASSRLGDQDTQYF. CDR3 DNA, as far as it was read: TGTGCCAGCAGCCGACTGGGCGACCAAGACACCCAGTAC. This rearrangement joins TRBV2 to TRBJ2-5; 7 bases align to TRBD2. The CDR3 goes on 1 residue after the read ends, and that part is filled in from the germline J gene. The V segment lost 4 bases and the J segment 1 base; nucleotides outside the gene matches: 2. CDR1 and CDR2 from the germline V gene are LGHNA and YSYQKL. The CDR3 is 14 residues long.

This clone is termed medium-sized. Gene and germline names: mouse. The read terminates 1 residue ahead of where the CDR3 ends, so the germline J gene completes it. This chain uses TRBV12-2 with TRBJ2-7; 10 bases are a match to TRBD1. This CDR3 contains 16 residues. The junction had 4 bases not matched to a gene; V was cut back by 0 bases and J by 0 bases. Germline loops: CDR1 SGHLS, CDR2 HYDKME. The DNA read from the CDR3 is TGTGCCAGCTCTCTCGACAGGGGGCAGGGCTCCTATGAACAGTAC. Translating it yields CASSLDRGQGSYEQY. The entire CDR3 protein is CASSLDRGQGSYEQYF.

The sample holds a few counts of this clone. These gene names are mouse names. The missing CDR3 end, 1 residue past where the read stops, is filled in from the germline J gene. The chain recombines TRBV12-2 with TRBJ2-4, with 7 bases matching TRBD1. V trimming: 2 bases; J trimming: 0 bases; junction bases outside the gene matches: 4. CDR1 is SGHLS, CDR2 HYDKME, per germline. The CDR3 loop spans 15 amino acids. This CDR3 is CASSRDRYSQNTLYF. The part of the CDR3 DNA that was read is TGTGCCAGCTCTCGGGACAGATATAGTCAAAACACCTTGTAC.

This clone has a single count. The gene names given are mouse names. From the germline J gene comes the end of the CDR3, since the read stops 1 residue before it. The chain employs TRBV13-2 and TRBJ1-2; 7 bases match TRBD1. Germline V gives CDR1 NNHNN, CDR2 SYGAGS (reference sequence). The V segment lost 5 bases and the J segment 4 bases; nucleotides outside the gene matches: 8. This CDR3 region has 14 residues. CDR3 DNA, as far as it was read: TGTGCCAGCGGACAACAGGGGCCGGGCTCCGACTACACC. Amino acid sequence: CASGQQGPGSDYT. The complete CDR3 sequence is CASGQQGPGSDYTF.